Listed here are 7 T cell receptor beta chains from one sample, sequenced in a study of tumor-infiltrating lymphocytes in primary liver carcinoma. Unsorted bulk tissue of about 19-31 mg yielded co-extracted RNA and DNA. Priming with a constant-region primer yielded TCR beta cDNA from 500 ng total RNA. Slightly modified ARM-PCR, run as three nested multiplex PCR rounds, produced the TCR beta libraries. The first two PCR rounds used TRBV1-TRBV30 forward primers with a C-beta reverse primer, around 10 cycles each. TCRdb re-called the multiplex PCR reads with MiXCR, one entry per CDR3 protein. This table holds 120,000 or so distinct CDR3 sequences, around two thirds found once. The sample was liver tumor tissue from sampling region 1. Regarding subset: tumor region T1, superior pole. Receptor source: a woman between 55 and 75 years old with primary liver carcinoma and hepatitis B virus infection.

This clonotype was detected many times. This chain joins TRBV5-5 and TRBJ2-7; tentatively, D is TRBD1 (6 bases). The CDR3 is 14 amino acids. Trimming shortened V by 1 base and J by 0 bases, and 8 bases separated the two germline ends. Germline assignment: CDR1 SGHKS and CDR2 YYEKEE (reference sequence). CDR3 DNA sequence: TGTGCCAGCAGCTTGCTAGGGGGCTCCTACGAGCAGTACTTC. This gives the protein CASSLLGGSYEQYF.

The chain is built from TRBV11-3 and TRBJ2-3; 8 positions match TRBD2. CDR3 size: 14 residues. The trim removed 3 bases at V and 15 bases at J, leaving 14 bases unmatched. CDR1 and CDR2 from the germline V gene are SGHNT and YENEEA. This CDR3 is CASSFRTSTETQYF. CDR3 in DNA: TGTGCCAGCAGCTTCAGGACTAGCACAGAAACCCAATATTTT.

A remark on this clonotype: Here the CDR3 omits its conserved ending phenylalanine or tryptophan, so a read error is the likely source. The rearrangement joins TRBV4-1 to TRBJ1-1; D is ambiguous. Germline V gene sequence: CDR1 MGHRA, CDR2 YSYEKL. This CDR3 spans 14 amino acids. V lost 4 bases and J lost 4, with 13 bases in between. In nucleotides, the CDR3 is TGCGCCAGCAGCCCCGGGGTACGTGGCACTGAAGCTTTCATT. Translated: CASSPGVRGTEAFI.

The J gene is TRBJ2-2, the V gene TRBV11-2, with D hard to call. The CDR3 sequence is 13 residues long. Trimming stripped 4 bases from V and 4 bases from J, with 7 bases between. Germline assignment: CDR1 SGHAT and CDR2 FQNNGV. The CDR3 nucleotides read TGTGCCAGCAGCTCGATGATCACCGGGGAGCTGTTTTTT. It yields the protein CASSSMITGELFF.

This clonotype came up many times. This chain links TRBV4-1 with TRBJ2-2; D remains ambiguous. Germline CDR1 MGHRA, CDR2 YSYEKL. The length of the CDR3 is 15 residues. Between the trimmed V and J ends, which lost 3 bases and 1 base, there was a span of 9 bases. The CDR3 loop is CASSHGHRNTGELFF. DNA for the CDR3: TGCGCCAGCAGCCATGGGCACAGGAACACCGGGGAGCTGTTTTTT.

The chain combines TRBV11-2 with TRBJ2-1; 7 nucleotides line up with TRBD2. The CDR3 loop spans 15 amino acids. Trimming at V came to 7 bases and at J to 3 bases, leaving 9 bases not matched to a gene. Germline V gene lookup returns CDR1 SGHAT and CDR2 FQNNGV. As DNA, the CDR3 is TGTGCCAGCAACTCGGGACTATCGGTCTACAATGAGCAGTTCTTC. Translation: CASNSGLSVYNEQFF.

The rearrangement joins TRBV2 to TRBJ2-1; 11 bases fit TRBD1. CDR1 SNHLY and CDR2 FYNNEI come from the germline V gene. The CDR3 is made up of 15 amino acids. The trim removed 7 bases at V and 7 bases at J, leaving 9 bases unmatched. CDR3 loop: CASTVGQGARNEQFF. The CDR3 bases are TGTGCCAGCACCGTCGGACAGGGGGCGCGGAATGAGCAGTTCTTC.